This TCR beta chain was identified in a study of PD-1 blockade in classical Hodgkin lymphoma. Measured with immunoSEQ multiplex PCR; TCRdb has only the in-frame clones, and not every one. The sample includes tens of thousands of clones, 88% of them seen just once. About this clone: Its antigen is not known.

Overall study findings and caveats: Reported findings placed baseline TCR diversity lower in newly diagnosed patients (compared with healthy donors). Complete responders matched newly diagnosed patients in baseline diversity. Whereas CD4+ TCR diversity had risen significantly by C4D1, CD8+ TCR diversity had not.

Between the trimmed V and J ends, which lost 7 bases and 0 bases, there was a span of 8 bases. Germline assignment: CDR1 SGHRS and CDR2 YFSETQ. This CDR3 has 13 residues. All patients experienced relapse after autologous stem cell transplantation, and brentuximab vedotin exposure was variable. The clonotype comes from a human donor with classical Hodgkin lymphoma. Sample: peripheral blood mononuclear cells (PBMCs), taken before the second cycle of nivolumab. The chain combines TRBV5-1 with TRBJ2-1, with D hard to call. CDR3 region: CASLPDSYNEQFF. In nucleotides, the CDR3 is TGCGCCAGCCTGCCGGACTCCTACAATGAGCAGTTCTTC.